One sample yielded the 6 T cell receptor beta chains listed below, sequenced in a study of T cell changes during pregnancy in multiple sclerosis. The method was immunoSEQ multiplex PCR; TCRdb's version includes in-frame clones alone and lacks a portion of them. The sample records 40,000 or so clones, approximately 90% being singletons. Specimen: CD8+ T cells from peripheral blood mononuclear cells, collected before pregnancy. The receptors were sampled from a female donor with multiple sclerosis, enrolled in a pregnancy study.

V is TRBV2 and J is TRBJ2-1; 12 bases are a match to TRBD1. The CDR3 extends over 14 amino acids. With V trimmed by 5 bases and J by 10 bases, 6 bases remained unmatched. Germline CDR1 reads SNHLY; CDR2 reads FYNNEI. This CDR3 is CASSRDRGLGEQFF. In DNA, the CDR3 is TGTGCCAGCAGTCGGGACAGGGGGCTAGGGGAGCAGTTCTTC.

This rearrangement joins TRBV5-4 to TRBJ2-5, with 7 bases lining up with TRBD2. Per germline, CDR1 SGHNT and CDR2 YYREEE (reference sequence). V dropped 4 bases and J dropped 1; count of bases not matched to a gene: 13. The CDR3 covers 17 residues. The CDR3 coding sequence is TGTGCCAGCAGCGAGCGGGACGGAGAAATAGGCCAAGAGACCCAGTACTTC. Protein product: CASSERDGEIGQETQYF. Together with reference TRBV5-4 and TRBJ2-5, the CDR3 gives the full variable domain: ETGVTQSPTHLIKTRGQQVTLRCSSQSGHNTVSWYQQALGQGPQFIFQYYREEENGRGNFPPRFSGLQFPNYSSELNVNALELDDSALYLCASSERDGEIGQETQYFGPGTRLLVL.

The DNA for the CDR3 is TGTGCCAGCTCCCCCTCCACAGGGGAGACTAATGAAAAACTGTTTTTT. It is translated as CASSPSTGETNEKLFF. This sequence joins TRBV27 and TRBJ1-4; TRBD1 aligns across 7 bases. Germline CDR1 MNHEY, CDR2 SMNVEV (reference sequence). V lost 8 bases to trimming and J lost 2 bases; unmatched junction nucleotides: 11. The CDR3 extends over 16 amino acids.

The J gene is TRBJ2-7, the V gene TRBV28; D is possibly TRBD2 (6 bases). Looked up from germline, CDR1 is MDHEN and CDR2 is SYDVKM. The CDR3 runs to 13 residues. The chain's CDR3 is CVTNSLAAYEQYF. The CDR3 DNA reads as TGTGTCACAAATTCATTAGCGGCTTACGAGCAGTACTTC.

This clone appeared a single time. CDR3 in DNA: TGTGCCAGCAGGGGACAGGACAAAGAGACCCAGTACTTC. It specifies CASRGQDKETQYF. The chain recombines TRBV7-9 with TRBJ2-5, with 8 bases identical to TRBD1. CDR3 size: 13 residues. Germline CDR1 SEHNR, CDR2 FQNEAQ (reference sequence). J gave up 3 bases and V 6 bases, and 3 bases lay outside the gene matches.

This clone was detected once. The chain carries TRBV28 and TRBJ1-3; no clear D. The CDR3 runs to 14 residues. The V gene lost 1 base and the J gene lost 2 bases, with 6 bases spanning the gap. In germline, CDR1 is MDHEN, CDR2 SYDVKM. The CDR3 region is CASSLFVPGNTIYF. The CDR3 coding sequence is TGTGCCAGCAGTTTATTCGTCCCTGGAAACACCATATATTTT. The full variable domain, with the rest looked up from reference TRBV28 and TRBJ1-3, is DVKVTQSSRYLVKRTGEKVFLECVQDMDHENMFWYRQDPGLGLRLIYFSYDVKMKEKGDIPEGYSVSREKKERFSLILESASTNQTSMYLCASSLFVPGNTIYFGEGSWLTVV.